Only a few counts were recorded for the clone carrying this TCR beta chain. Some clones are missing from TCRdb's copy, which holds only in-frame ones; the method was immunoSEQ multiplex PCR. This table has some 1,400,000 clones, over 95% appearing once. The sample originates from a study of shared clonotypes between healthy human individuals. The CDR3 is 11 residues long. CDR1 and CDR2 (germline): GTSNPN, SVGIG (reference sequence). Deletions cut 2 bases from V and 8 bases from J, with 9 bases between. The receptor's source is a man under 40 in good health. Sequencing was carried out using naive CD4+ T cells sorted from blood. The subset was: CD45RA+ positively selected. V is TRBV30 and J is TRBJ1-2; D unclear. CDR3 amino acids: CAWSSSIGYTF. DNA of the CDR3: TGTGCCTGGAGTAGTTCGATCGGCTACACCTTC.